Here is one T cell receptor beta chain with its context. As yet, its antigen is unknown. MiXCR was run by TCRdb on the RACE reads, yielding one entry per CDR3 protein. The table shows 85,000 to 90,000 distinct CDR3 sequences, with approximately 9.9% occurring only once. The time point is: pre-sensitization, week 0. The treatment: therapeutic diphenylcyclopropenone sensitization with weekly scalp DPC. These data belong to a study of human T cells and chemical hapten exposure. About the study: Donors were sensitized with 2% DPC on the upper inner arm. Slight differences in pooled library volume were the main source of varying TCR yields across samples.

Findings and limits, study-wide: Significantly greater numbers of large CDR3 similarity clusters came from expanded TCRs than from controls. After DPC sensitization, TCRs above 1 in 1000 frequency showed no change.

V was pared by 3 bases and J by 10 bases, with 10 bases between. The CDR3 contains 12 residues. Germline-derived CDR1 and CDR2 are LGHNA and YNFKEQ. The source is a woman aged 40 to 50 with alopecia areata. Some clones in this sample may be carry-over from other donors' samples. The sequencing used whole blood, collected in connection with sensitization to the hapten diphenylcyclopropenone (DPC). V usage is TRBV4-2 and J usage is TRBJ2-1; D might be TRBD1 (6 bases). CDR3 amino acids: CASSQWGLEQFF. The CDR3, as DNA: TGTGCCAGCAGCCAGTGGGGGCTAGAGCAGTTCTTC.